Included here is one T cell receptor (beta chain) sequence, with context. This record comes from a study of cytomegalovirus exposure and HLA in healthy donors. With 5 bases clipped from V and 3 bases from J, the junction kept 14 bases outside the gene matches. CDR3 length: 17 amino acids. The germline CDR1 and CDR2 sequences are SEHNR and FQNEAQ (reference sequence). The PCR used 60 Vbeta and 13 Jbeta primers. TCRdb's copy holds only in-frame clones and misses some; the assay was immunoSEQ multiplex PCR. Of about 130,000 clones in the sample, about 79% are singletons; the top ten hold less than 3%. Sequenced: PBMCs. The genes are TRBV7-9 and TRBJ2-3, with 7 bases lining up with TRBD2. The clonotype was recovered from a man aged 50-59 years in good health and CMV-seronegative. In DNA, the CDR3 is TGTGCCAGCAGCGCCGGGGGGTGGGACGAAAAGACAGATACGCAGTATTTT. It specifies CASSAGGWDEKTDTQYF.